This TCR beta chain comes out of a study of siplizumab effects on memory and regulatory T cells. The V end was cut by 3 bases, the J end by 6 bases, with 8 bases between. Germline V gives CDR1 KGHSH, CDR2 LQKENI. The CDR3 has 12 amino acids. The data were produced by immunoSEQ multiplex PCR, yet TCRdb's version contains in-frame clones alone and is incomplete. In the table there are over 100,000 clones, about 90% of which are singletons. This clone was detected only a few times. Antigen unknown. Study-wide results and limits: The alloreactive clones that mapped to unstimulated subsets made up only a minor fraction. The authors did not confirm suppressive function in proliferating Tregs from siplizumab cultures. The study found that siplizumab significantly reduced alloreactive sequences traceable to unstimulated CD4+ memory cells.

The V gene is TRBV18, the J gene TRBJ1-1; no reliable D call. Specimen: Tregs sorted from blood. The source is a human donor in good health. CDR3 amino acids: CASSPGLSEAFF. CDR3 coding DNA: TGTGCCAGCTCACCGGGGTTATCTGAAGCTTTCTTT.